The 14 T cell receptor beta chains below all came from one sample that was sequenced in a study of vaccination and CD4 T cells after COVID-19. Treatment specified: 10-day PBMC culture with coronavirus spike peptide pools or control peptides (ViraFEST assay). Scientists ran DNA taken from cultured CD4+ T cells through the Oncomine TCR Beta short-read assay for sequencing. TCRdb itself ran the PCR reads through MiXCR, one entry per CDR3 protein. The data contain roughly 24,000 distinct CDR3 sequences, over 60% of them singletons. For these TCRs, the target antigens are not known. Sequenced sample: CD4+ T cells from blood, cultured in vitro. Every receptor here comes from a human donor who had recovered from COVID-19.

This sequence joins TRBV27 and TRBJ2-2, with D perhaps being TRBD1 or TRBD2 (5 bases each). V was shortened by 1 base and J by 0 bases, with 9 bases between the two germline ends. CDR1 is MNHEY and CDR2 is SMNVEV in the germline V gene (reference sequence). The CDR3 covers 16 residues. The DNA for the CDR3 is TGTGCCAGCAGTTTATTTGGGACCCCGAACACCGGGGAGCTGTTTTTT. This encodes CASSLFGTPNTGELFF.

The chain joins TRBV10-2 to TRBJ1-6, with D possibly matching TRBD1 (6 bases). Deletions cut 0 bases from V and 8 bases from J, with 14 bases between. This CDR3 has 16 residues. Germline V lookup: CDR1 WSHSY, CDR2 SAAADI. The CDR3 DNA follows: TGCGCCAGCAGTGAGTCGTCGGGGGGCGCCGATTCACCCCTCCACTTT. Its translation: CASSESSGGADSPLHF.

The chain carries TRBV28 and TRBJ1-1, with 10 bases aligning to TRBD1. The V gene's germline CDR1 is MDHEN and CDR2 SYDVKM. The CDR3 sequence is 14 residues long. With V trimmed by 5 bases and J by 5 bases, 5 bases remained unmatched. CDR3 DNA sequence: TGTGCCAGCAGTCGTAGGGACAGGGGAACTGAAGCTTTCTTT. As protein: CASSRRDRGTEAFF.

This clonotype was detected once. This sequence joins TRBV6-1 and TRBJ2-5; 8 nucleotides agree with TRBD1. Trimming took 7 bases from V and 1 from J; bases not matched to a gene: 2. The germline V gene has CDR1 MNHNS and CDR2 SASEGT. The CDR3 sequence is 13 residues long. The CDR3 DNA sequence: TGTGCCAGCATGGGACAGGCCCAAGAGACCCAGTACTTC. Translated: CASMGQAQETQYF.

This clonotype has a handful of counts. The J gene is TRBJ1-2, the V gene TRBV7-3; TRBD1 matches 9 bases. Unmatched junction bases numbered 2, after V lost 4 bases and J lost 5 bases. The CDR3 length is 13 residues. Germline values: CDR1 SGHTA, CDR2 FQGTGA. The CDR3 DNA is TGTGCCAGCAGCTCAGGACAGGGGTATGGCTACACCTTC. This codes for CASSSGQGYGYTF.

This clonotype was observed a handful of times. The CDR3 here is CASSFLRVADTQYF. CDR3 nucleotide sequence: TGTGCCAGCAGCTTTCTAAGGGTGGCAGATACGCAGTATTTT. The chain uses TRBV7-8 and TRBJ2-3; D gene unclear. Trimming removed 3 bases from V and 4 bases from J, with 11 bases in between. This CDR3 spans 14 amino acids. Germline lookup yields CDR1 SGHVS and CDR2 FQNEAQ.

The genes are TRBV6-1 and TRBJ2-1, with 7 bases matching TRBD1. V dropped 7 bases and J dropped 4; count of bases not matched to a gene: 7. The CDR3 consists of 14 residues. Germline CDR1 is MNHNS and CDR2 is SASEGT. The CDR3 spells CASTPDRRYNEQFF. CDR3 nucleotides: TGTGCCAGCACCCCGGACAGGAGATACAATGAGCAGTTCTTC.

This chain uses TRBV5-1 with TRBJ2-1, with a weak D call TRBD2 (5 bases). The CDR3 length is 13 residues. V gave up 3 bases and J gave up 3 bases, with 7 bases separating them. CDR1 SGHRS and CDR2 YFSETQ come from the germline V gene. This chain's CDR3 is CASSSGLYNEQFF. As DNA, the CDR3 is TGCGCCAGCAGCTCCGGACTCTACAATGAGCAGTTCTTC. The complete variable domain, with remaining parts taken from reference TRBV5-1 and TRBJ2-1, reads KAGVTQTPRYLIKTRGQQVTLSCSPISGHRSVSWYQQTPGQGLQFLFEYFSETQRNKGNFPGRFSGRQFSNSRSEMNVSTLELGDSALYLCASSSGLYNEQFFGPGTRLTVL.

This clonotype has a handful of counts. This chain connects TRBV6-2 or TRBV6-3 to TRBJ2-7; 7 nucleotides match TRBD2. V lost 3 bases, J lost 1 base, and 12 bases stayed unmatched. Germline assignment: CDR1 MNHEY and CDR2 SVGEGT. CDR3 length: 17 residues. The CDR3 region is CASSYPLGGSLSYEQYF. CDR3 nucleotide sequence: TGTGCCAGCAGTTATCCCCTCGGCGGGAGTCTTTCCTACGAGCAGTACTTC.

This clonotype was detected only a few times. The rearrangement links TRBV15 to TRBJ1-6; D gene uncertain. In germline, CDR1 is LNHNV, CDR2 YYDKDF (reference sequence). The CDR3 covers 12 residues. V was shortened by 0 bases and J by 9 bases, with 3 bases between the two germline ends. CDR3 nucleotide sequence: TGTGCCACCAGCAGAGATCCTTCACCCCTCCACTTT. Residues: CATSRDPSPLHF.

The J gene is TRBJ1-5, the V gene TRBV6-1; the D gene is possibly TRBD1 (5 bases). The CDR3 totals 16 residues. Per the germline V gene, CDR1 is MNHNS and CDR2 is SASEGT. V lost 6 bases and J 2 bases, leaving 17 bases between the germline ends. The CDR3 sequence is CASSSVTGDGNQPQHF. The CDR3 DNA sequence: TGTGCCAGCAGCTCGGTTACCGGGGACGGCAATCAGCCCCAGCATTTT.

The chain combines TRBV10-1 with TRBJ1-1; tentative D call: TRBD1 (5 bases). Germline assignment: CDR1 WNHNN and CDR2 SYGVQD (reference sequence). The CDR3 has 17 amino acids. The ends were cut back, 2 bases at V and 1 base at J, with 17 bases in the middle. The CDR3 sequence is CASSERPGKGRNTEAFF. CDR3 coding DNA: TGCGCCAGCAGTGAGAGGCCAGGGAAAGGAAGGAACACTGAAGCTTTCTTT.

This chain links TRBV20-1 with TRBJ2-2; D might be TRBD2 (5 bases). The CDR3 length is 12 residues. V was shortened by 6 bases and J by 4 bases, with 9 bases between the two germline ends. Germline V gene lookup returns CDR1 DFQATT and CDR2 SNEGSKA (reference sequence). The CDR3 loop reads CSARRSTGELFF. Written as DNA, the CDR3 is TGCAGTGCAAGGAGGAGCACCGGGGAGCTGTTTTTT.

The chain links TRBV24-1 to TRBJ2-7, with D possibly being TRBD1 or TRBD2 (6 bases each). CDR1 is KGHDR, CDR2 SFDVKD, per germline. The CDR3 runs 16 residues. V was shortened by 3 bases and J by 3 bases, with 17 bases between the two germline ends. The CDR3 coding sequence is TGTGCCACCAGTGATACCGGGAGCCGAGGGGGCTACGAGCAGTACTTC. It specifies CATSDTGSRGGYEQYF.